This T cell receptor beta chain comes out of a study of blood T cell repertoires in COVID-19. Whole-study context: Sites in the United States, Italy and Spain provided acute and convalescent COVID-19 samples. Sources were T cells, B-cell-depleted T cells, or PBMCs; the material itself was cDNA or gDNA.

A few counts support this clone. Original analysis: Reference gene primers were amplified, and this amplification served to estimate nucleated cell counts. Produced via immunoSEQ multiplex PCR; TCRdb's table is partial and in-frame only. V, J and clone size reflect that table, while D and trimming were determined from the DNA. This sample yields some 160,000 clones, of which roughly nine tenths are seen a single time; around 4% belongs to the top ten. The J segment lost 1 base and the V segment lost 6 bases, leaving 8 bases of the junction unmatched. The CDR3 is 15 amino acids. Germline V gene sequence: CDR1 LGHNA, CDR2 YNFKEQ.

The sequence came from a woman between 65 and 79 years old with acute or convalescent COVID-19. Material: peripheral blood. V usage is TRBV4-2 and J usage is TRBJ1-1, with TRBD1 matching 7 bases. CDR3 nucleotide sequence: TGTGCCAGCAGACAGACAGGGACCTCGAACACTGAAGCTTTCTTT. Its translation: CASRQTGTSNTEAFF.